The T cell receptor (beta chain) under discussion was sequenced for a study of T cells after posttransplantation cyclophosphamide. Repertoires were generated with immunoSEQ multiplex PCR, while TCRdb's copy carries only in-frame clones and drops some. The repertoire has tens of thousands of clones, roughly 94% of them found once; the top ten carry 2.5% to 3%. The receptor's source is a woman in her twenties or thirties in good health and a related stem cell transplant donor. The specimen was PBMCs.

The CDR3 loop is CASSWGQTTDTQYF. DNA for the CDR3: TGTGCCAGCAGCTGGGGACAGACCACAGATACGCAGTATTTT. This chain links TRBV7-2 with TRBJ2-3, with TRBD1 matching over 7 bases. CDR3 length: 14 residues. The trim removed 4 bases at V and 2 bases at J, leaving 3 bases unmatched. The V gene's germline CDR1 is SGHTA and CDR2 FQGNSA.